The present T cell receptor beta chain was sequenced within a study of T cell responses to AZD1222 COVID-19 vaccine. This clone was counted a single time. Generated by immunoSEQ multiplex PCR, the TCRdb table keeps only in-frame clones and is missing some. The sample shows about 200,000 clones, roughly 92% of them seen only once. CDR3 length: 13 residues. The germline CDR1 and CDR2 sequences are LGHDT and YNNKEL (reference sequence). The V and J ends lost 4 bases and 6 bases respectively, with 13 bases between them. The chain links TRBV3-1 (or the pseudogene TRBV3-2) to TRBJ2-7; perhaps D is TRBD1 or TRBD2 (5 bases each). The source of this sequence is an adult who received the AZD1222 COVID-19 vaccine. Sequences were derived from peripheral blood, sampled 28 days after the second AZD1222 dose. CDR3 DNA: TGTGCCAGCAGCCTTAACCGGGACGGCGAGCAGTACTTC. It is translated as CASSLNRDGEQYF.